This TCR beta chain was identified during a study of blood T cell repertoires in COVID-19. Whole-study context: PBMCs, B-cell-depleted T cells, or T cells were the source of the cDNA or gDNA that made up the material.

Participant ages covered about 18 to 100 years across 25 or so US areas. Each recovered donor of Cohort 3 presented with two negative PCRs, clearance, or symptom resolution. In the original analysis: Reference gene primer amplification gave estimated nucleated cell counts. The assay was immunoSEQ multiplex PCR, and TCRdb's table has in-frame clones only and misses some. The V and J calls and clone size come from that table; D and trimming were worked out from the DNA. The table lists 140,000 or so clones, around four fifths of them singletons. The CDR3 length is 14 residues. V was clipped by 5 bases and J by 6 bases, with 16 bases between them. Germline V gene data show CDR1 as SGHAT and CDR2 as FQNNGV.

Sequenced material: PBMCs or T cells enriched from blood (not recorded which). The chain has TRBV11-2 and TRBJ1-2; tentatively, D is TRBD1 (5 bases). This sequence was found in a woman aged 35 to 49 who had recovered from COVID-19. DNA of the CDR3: TGTGCCAGCAGCCAAGAGGGACTCCTTGATGGCTACACCTTC. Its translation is CASSQEGLLDGYTF. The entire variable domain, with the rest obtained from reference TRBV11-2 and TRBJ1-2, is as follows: EAGVAQSPRYKIIEKRQSVAFWCNPISGHATLYWYQQILGQGPKLLIQFQNNGVVDDSQLPKDRFSAERLKGVDSTLKIQPAKLEDSAVYLCASSQEGLLDGYTFGSGTRLTVV.